These 30 T cell receptor beta chains came from one sample sequenced in a study of STAT5B mutations in CD4+ large granular lymphocyte leukemia. Only in-frame clones appear in the TCRdb table, and some are missing; sequencing was by immunoSEQ multiplex PCR. The sample lists about 45,000 clones; 86% were seen once. Material for sequencing was CD4+ T cells from blood buffy coats. The receptors here all came from a human donor in good health.

V usage is TRBV2 and J usage is TRBJ1-5; perhaps TRBD1 as D (5 bases). Trimming cost V 4 bases and J 7 bases, with 14 bases left between them. This CDR3 has 14 amino acids. From germline, CDR1 is SNHLY and CDR2 FYNNEI. CDR3 nucleotides: TGTGCCAGCAGTGTGGGGGGGAGCCGGCAGCCCCAGCATTTT. Amino acids: CASSVGGSRQPQHF.

This chain uses TRBV2 with TRBJ1-1; no firm D call. Trimming stripped 7 bases from V and 0 bases from J, with 15 bases between. The CDR3 is made up of 15 amino acids. The germline gives CDR1 SNHLY, CDR2 FYNNEI. The CDR3 DNA reads TGTGCCAGCACCCAGTCCGGCAGGCTGAACACTGAAGCTTTCTTT. Protein product: CASTQSGRLNTEAFF. Combining the CDR3 with reference TRBV2 and TRBJ1-1 gives the whole variable domain EPEVTQTPSHQVTQMGQEVILRCVPISNHLYFYWYRQILGQKVEFLVSFYNNEISEKSEIFDDQFSVERPDGSNFTLKIRSTKLEDSAMYFCASTQSGRLNTEAFFGQGTRLTVV.

This rearrangement joins TRBV27 to TRBJ2-4; D is unclear. The ends were cut back, 2 bases at V and 2 bases at J, with 10 bases in the middle. The length of the CDR3 is 15 residues. In germline, CDR1 is MNHEY, CDR2 SMNVEV (reference sequence). CDR3 DNA sequence: TGTGCCAGCAGTTTACTCGGTGGGACCAAAAACATTCAGTACTTC. Protein product: CASSLLGGTKNIQYF.

V usage is TRBV5-1 and J usage is TRBJ2-7, with a tentative D call TRBD1 (6 bases). The CDR3 has 13 residues. Between the trimmed V and J ends, which lost 9 bases and 3 bases, there was a span of 16 bases. Germline lookup yields CDR1 SGHRS and CDR2 YFSETQ. The CDR3 here is CATSWDTYYEQYF. The DNA for the CDR3 is TGCGCCACCTCCTGGGACACCTACTACGAGCAGTACTTC.

This clone was seen once. The rearrangement joins TRBV20-1 to TRBJ1-2, with D hard to call. With 3 bases removed from V and 7 bases from J, the gap between germline ends came to 9 bases. Germline V gene sequence: CDR1 DFQATT, CDR2 SNEGSKA (reference sequence). The length of the CDR3 is 11 residues. The CDR3 loop is CSARAGGGYTF. CDR3 DNA: TGCAGTGCTAGGGCGGGAGGTGGCTACACCTTC.

The chain has TRBV4-2 and TRBJ2-7; 9 positions agree with TRBD1. Germline CDR1 LGHNA, CDR2 YNFKEQ. The V gene end was trimmed by 0 bases and the J gene end by 4 bases; junction bases not matched to a gene: 13. The CDR3 extends over 18 amino acids. The CDR3 region is CASSQDHRGGQGRYEQYF. DNA of the CDR3: TGTGCCAGCAGCCAAGATCATAGGGGTGGACAGGGGAGGTACGAGCAGTACTTC.

CDR3 region: CASSDGGAYGYTF. The CDR3 region has the DNA TGTGCCAGCAGTGATGGGGGGGCCTATGGCTACACCTTC. The rearrangement links TRBV6-1 to TRBJ1-2, with a tentative D call TRBD1 (6 bases). The CDR3 consists of 13 residues. The germline V and J ends were trimmed by 3 bases and 4 bases, with 9 bases remaining between them. In germline, CDR1 is MNHNS, CDR2 SASEGT.

The chain couples TRBV15 to TRBJ2-1; 7 bases fit TRBD2. The CDR3 sequence is 17 residues long. The germline V gene encodes CDR1 LNHNV and CDR2 YYDKDF (reference sequence). V shed 3 bases and J 7 bases; nucleotides not matched to a gene: 15. CDR3 DNA: TGTGCCACCAGCAGGCCTGGTGGGCGGGAGCTTTTTAATGAGCAGTTCTTC. This gives the protein CATSRPGGRELFNEQFF.

The chain combines TRBV6-1 with TRBJ1-5; perhaps TRBD1 as D (6 bases). Trimming pared 2 bases from V and 2 bases from J, leaving 13 bases between. CDR3 length: 16 amino acids. Germline-derived CDR1 and CDR2 are MNHNS and SASEGT. CDR3 DNA: TGTGCCAGCAGTGAACTAGGGGGGGTCCGCAATCAGCCCCAGCATTTT. This codes for CASSELGGVRNQPQHF.

The chain combines TRBV19 with TRBJ2-1, with 12 bases identical to TRBD2. CDR3 length: 15 amino acids. V lost 5 bases to trimming and J lost 6 bases; unmatched junction nucleotides: 5. Germline V gene data show CDR1 as LNHDA and CDR2 as SQIVND (reference sequence). The CDR3 DNA sequence: TGTGCCAGTAGTTTCAAGACTAGCGGGAGCAATGAGCAGTTCTTC. Its translation: CASSFKTSGSNEQFF.

The chain uses TRBV5-1 and TRBJ1-2, with D perhaps matching TRBD1 (6 bases). The ends were cut back, 1 base at V and 8 bases at J, with 15 bases in the middle. Germline values: CDR1 SGHRS, CDR2 YFSETQ. The CDR3 is 14 residues long. The CDR3 loop reads CASSLSNRVGGYTF. CDR3 coding DNA: TGCGCCAGCAGCTTGTCGAACAGGGTGGGCGGCTACACCTTC. The whole variable domain, filled in from reference TRBV5-1 and TRBJ1-2, reads KAGVTQTPRYLIKTRGQQVTLSCSPISGHRSVSWYQQTPGQGLQFLFEYFSETQRNKGNFPGRFSGRQFSNSRSEMNVSTLELGDSALYLCASSLSNRVGGYTFGSGTRLTVV.

The J gene is TRBJ1-1, the V gene TRBV19, with a weak D call TRBD1 (5 bases). The CDR3 has 13 amino acids. The V gene's germline CDR1 is LNHDA and CDR2 SQIVND (reference sequence). Trimming removed 11 bases at V and 3 bases at J, with 16 bases between. CDR3 nucleotides: TGTGCCTCCGGGGAGAGGGGCGACACTGAAGCTTTCTTT. Its translation: CASGERGDTEAFF.

DNA for the CDR3: TGCGCCAGCAGCTTGAGGTTGGGGGCCATCACAGATACGCAGTATTTT. It is translated as CASSLRLGAITDTQYF. This chain uses TRBV5-1 with TRBJ2-3; TRBD1 might be the D (6 bases). This CDR3 has 16 residues. The ends were cut back, 1 base at V and 2 bases at J, with 14 bases in the middle. The V gene's germline CDR1 is SGHRS and CDR2 YFSETQ. Together with reference TRBV5-1 and TRBJ2-3, the CDR3 gives the full variable domain: KAGVTQTPRYLIKTRGQQVTLSCSPISGHRSVSWYQQTPGQGLQFLFEYFSETQRNKGNFPGRFSGRQFSNSRSEMNVSTLELGDSALYLCASSLRLGAITDTQYFGPGTRLTVL.

The rearrangement links TRBV27 to TRBJ1-1; 12 bases match TRBD1. This CDR3 is 16 amino acids long. The junction had 9 bases not matched to a gene; V was cut back by 5 bases and J by 5 bases. The germline V gene encodes CDR1 MNHEY and CDR2 SMNVEV (reference sequence). This chain's CDR3 is CASSPLLGQGATEAFF. CDR3 DNA sequence: TGTGCCAGCAGTCCACTCCTGGGACAGGGGGCAACTGAAGCTTTCTTT.

This chain uses TRBV4-3 with TRBJ2-7; the match to TRBD1 covers 9 bases. This CDR3 has 16 residues. Unmatched junction bases numbered 8, after V lost 4 bases and J lost 1 base. Per the germline V gene, CDR1 is LGHNA and CDR2 is YSLEER. CDR3 in amino acids: CASSRSPGQGSYEQYF. In nucleotides, the CDR3 is TGCGCCAGCAGCCGTAGCCCGGGACAGGGTTCCTACGAGCAGTACTTC.

The chain links TRBV7-9 to TRBJ2-5; a possible D gene is TRBD2 (6 bases). The CDR3 is 13 residues long. Trimming left V 3 bases short and J 3 bases short, with 8 bases between. Germline V gives CDR1 SEHNR, CDR2 FQNEAQ (reference sequence). CDR3 in DNA: TGTGCCAGCAGCTTGGGACTTAAAGAGACCCAGTACTTC. Translating gives CASSLGLKETQYF.

CDR3 sequence: CASSLGTIDRDRYGYTF. The CDR3 DNA reads as TGTGCCAGCAGCTTAGGAACGATTGACAGGGATAGGTATGGCTACACCTTC. The chain is built from TRBV7-9 and TRBJ1-2, with 7 bases matching TRBD1. J gave up 5 bases and V 1 base, and 13 bases lay outside the gene matches. From germline, CDR1 is SEHNR and CDR2 FQNEAQ (reference sequence). The CDR3 loop spans 17 amino acids.

This clone has only one observation. This rearrangement joins TRBV5-1 to TRBJ2-7; no reliable D call. This CDR3 has 13 residues. Trimming pared 4 bases from V and 0 bases from J, leaving 8 bases between. In germline, CDR1 is SGHRS, CDR2 YFSETQ. CDR3 residues: CASSPEVSYEQYF. In nucleotides, the CDR3 is TGCGCCAGCAGCCCTGAAGTCTCCTACGAGCAGTACTTC.

The chain links TRBV28 to TRBJ1-4, with D possibly TRBD1 on 6 matching bases. The CDR3 spans 15 residues. Germline CDR1 reads MDHEN; CDR2 reads SYDVKM. The V end was cut by 5 bases, the J end by 4 bases, with 14 bases between. The CDR3 sequence is CASSKQGPLNEKLFF. DNA of the CDR3: TGTGCCAGCAGTAAACAGGGTCCTCTTAATGAAAAACTGTTTTTT.

In regard to this clone: The same CDR3 can be traced to other DNA sequences in this sample. The rearrangement uses TRBV6-1 and TRBJ1-5, with 8 positions matching TRBD1. The ends lost 4 bases at V and 2 bases at J; junction bases unmatched: 4. CDR3 length: 15 amino acids. The germline V gene has CDR1 MNHNS and CDR2 SASEGT. CDR3 sequence reads: CASSVDRGGNQPQHF. CDR3 DNA: TGTGCCAGCAGTGTAGACAGGGGTGGCAATCAGCCCCAGCATTTT.

This chain connects TRBV10-3 to TRBJ2-7, with a weak D call TRBD1 (7 bases). This CDR3 is 13 amino acids long. V was clipped by 4 bases and J by 6 bases, with 13 bases between them. Germline loops: CDR1 ENHRY, CDR2 SYGVKD. The CDR3 region is CAISVGQGGEQYF. In DNA form, the CDR3 reads TGTGCCATCAGTGTTGGTCAGGGGGGCGAGCAGTACTTC.

V usage is TRBV29-1 and J usage is TRBJ1-2; 9 bases fit TRBD1. Per the germline V gene, CDR1 is SQVTM and CDR2 is ANQGSEA. V shed 6 bases and J 1 base; nucleotides not matched to a gene: 12. The length of the CDR3 is 16 residues. CDR3: CSVQAGTGRDNYGYTF. In DNA form, the CDR3 reads TGCAGCGTCCAAGCCGGGACAGGGCGAGATAACTATGGCTACACCTTC. The full variable domain, in which reference TRBV29-1 and TRBJ1-2 provide the parts outside the CDR3, is SAVISQKPSRDICQRGTSLTIQCQVDSQVTMMFWYRQQPGQSLTLIATANQGSEATYESGFVIDKFPISRPNLTFSTLTVSNMSPEDSSIYLCSVQAGTGRDNYGYTFGSGTRLTVV.

The genes are TRBV2 and TRBJ1-1; weak D call: TRBD1 (5 bases). This CDR3 has 12 residues. Looked up from germline, CDR1 is SNHLY and CDR2 is FYNNEI. V lost 1 base, J lost 9 bases, and 9 bases lay in between. The CDR3 protein is CASSEGTGKAFF. CDR3 nucleotide sequence: TGTGCCAGCAGTGAAGGAACAGGCAAAGCTTTCTTT.

V usage is TRBV29-1 and J usage is TRBJ2-5; no clear D gene. Germline values: CDR1 SQVTM, CDR2 ANQGSEA. CDR3 size: 14 residues. Trimming removed 0 bases from V and 5 bases from J, with 13 bases in between. The CDR3 sequence is CSVEDPAVRETQYF. CDR3 DNA sequence: TGCAGCGTTGAAGATCCGGCGGTGAGGGAGACCCAGTACTTC.

The chain couples TRBV2 to TRBJ2-2, with D possibly being TRBD1 (6 bases). This CDR3 is 13 amino acids long. The ends were cut back, 11 bases at V and 2 bases at J, with 12 bases in the middle. CDR1 SNHLY and CDR2 FYNNEI come from the germline V gene. In DNA, the CDR3 is TGTGCCTACAAAGGGGGAAACACCGGGGAGCTGTTTTTT. It codes for CAYKGGNTGELFF.

The CDR3 reads CASSRVLRETQYF. In nucleotides, the CDR3 is TGTGCCAGCTCGAGGGTTTTACGAGAGACCCAGTACTTC. The chain has TRBV6-5 and TRBJ2-5, with D possibly TRBD2 on 5 matching bases. The CDR3 contains 13 residues. V lost 8 bases and J lost 4, with 14 bases in between. Per the germline V gene, CDR1 is MNHEY and CDR2 is SVGAGI.

The rearrangement joins TRBV27 to TRBJ1-4, with TRBD1 matching 7 bases. The germline gives CDR1 MNHEY, CDR2 SMNVEV (reference sequence). The CDR3 totals 18 residues. Trimming at V came to 3 bases and at J to 8 bases, leaving 18 bases not matched to a gene. In DNA, the CDR3 is TGTGCCAGCAGTTTTTCCTCGACAGGGTGGCAAGGGGGAGAAAAACTGTTTTTT. Amino acid sequence: CASSFSSTGWQGGEKLFF.

The V and J genes are TRBV18 and TRBJ1-4, with 8 bases identical to TRBD1. Trimming took 5 bases from V and 0 from J; bases not matched to a gene: 2. This CDR3 contains 15 residues. From germline, CDR1 is KGHSH and CDR2 LQKENI. The CDR3 DNA is TGTGCCAGCTCATCACAGGGGGCAACTAATGAAAAACTGTTTTTT. Its protein product is CASSSQGATNEKLFF.

The chain employs TRBV7-2 and TRBJ2-3; D perhaps matches TRBD2 (6 bases). This CDR3 contains 12 residues. Trimming left V 5 bases short and J 5 bases short, with 8 bases between. Germline CDR1 and CDR2: SGHTA and FQGNSA. CDR3 bases: TGTGCCAGCAGCCCGGGACTAGATACGCAGTATTTT. The encoded protein is CASSPGLDTQYF.

This sequence joins TRBV6-6 and TRBJ1-2; 11 positions match TRBD1. The CDR3 is made up of 16 amino acids. The trim removed 6 bases at V and 6 bases at J, leaving 12 bases unmatched. Per the germline V gene, CDR1 is MNHNY and CDR2 is SVGAGI (reference sequence). CDR3 sequence reads: CASSTGTGGTLDGYTF. The CDR3 DNA reads as TGTGCCAGCAGCACAGGGACAGGGGGAACCCTAGATGGCTACACCTTC.